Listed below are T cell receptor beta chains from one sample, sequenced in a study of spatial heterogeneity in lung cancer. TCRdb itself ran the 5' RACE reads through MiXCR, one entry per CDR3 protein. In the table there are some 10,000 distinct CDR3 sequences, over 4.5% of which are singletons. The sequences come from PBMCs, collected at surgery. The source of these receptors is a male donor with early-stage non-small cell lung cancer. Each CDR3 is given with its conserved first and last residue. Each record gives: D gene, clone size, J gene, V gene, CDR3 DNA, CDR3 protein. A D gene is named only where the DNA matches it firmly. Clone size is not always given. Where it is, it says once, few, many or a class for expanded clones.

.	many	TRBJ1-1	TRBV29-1	TGCAGCGGAATGAGCCGGGGGACTGAAGCTTTCTTT	CSGMSRGTEAFF
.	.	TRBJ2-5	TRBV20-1	TGCAGTGCGCCGGGACTCTCCCCCAATTGGGTGCAAGAGACCCAGTACTTC	CSAPGLSPNWVQETQYF
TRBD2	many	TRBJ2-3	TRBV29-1	TGCAGCGTTGAGTCAACCGGGACTAGCGGGATTAGCACAGATACGCAGTATTTT	CSVESTGTSGISTDTQYF
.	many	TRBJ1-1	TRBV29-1	TGCAGCGTTGAAGCAGGGGACACTGAAGCTTTCTTT	CSVEAGDTEAFF
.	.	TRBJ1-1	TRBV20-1	TGCAGTGCGGCAGGGCTTTTGCACACTGAAGCTTTCTTT	CSAAGLLHTEAFF
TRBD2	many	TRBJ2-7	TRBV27	TGTGCCAGCAGTACTAGCGGAGCAATCTACGAGCAGTACTTC	CASSTSGAIYEQYF
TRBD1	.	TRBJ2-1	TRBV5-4	TGTGCCAGCAGCTTGGTACAGGGGGCATACAATGAGCAGTTCTTC	CASSLVQGAYNEQFF
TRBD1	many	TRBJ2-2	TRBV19	TGTGCCAGTAGCGCCCGTCACAGGGGCACCGGGGAGCTGTTTTTT	CASSARHRGTGELFF
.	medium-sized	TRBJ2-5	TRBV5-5	TGTGCCAGCAGCTCCTCCGTATCGGACACCTACCAAGAGACCCAGTACTTC	CASSSSVSDTYQETQYF
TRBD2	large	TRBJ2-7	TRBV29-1	TGCAGCGTTGAGGGAGGGACTACCTACGAGCAGTACTTC	CSVEGGTTYEQYF
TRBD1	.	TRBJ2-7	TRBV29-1	TGCAGCGTTGAGGTATCACAGGGGGACGAGCAGTACTTC	CSVEVSQGDEQYF
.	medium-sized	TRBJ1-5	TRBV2	TGTGCCGCGCGGGGAGAATTCGGTCAGCCCCAGCATTTT	CAARGEFGQPQHF
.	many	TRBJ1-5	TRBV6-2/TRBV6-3	TGTGCCAGCAGTTTCCCCCCAGCGGCTCAGCCCCAGCATTTT	CASSFPPAAQPQHF
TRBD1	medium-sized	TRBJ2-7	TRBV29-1	TGCAGCGTCTCTCGGACAGGGGTGGGCGAGCAGTACTTC	CSVSRTGVGEQYF
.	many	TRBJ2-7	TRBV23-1	TGCGCCAGCAGTCCCGGAAAGGACGAGCAGTACTTC	CASSPGKDEQYF
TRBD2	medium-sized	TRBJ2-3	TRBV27	TGTGCCAGCAGTTTAAGACTAGCGGGAGCCGCTACGCAGTATTTT	CASSLRLAGAATQYF
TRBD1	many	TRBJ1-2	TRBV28	TGTGCCAGCAGCCCGGGACAGCGCTACACCTTC	CASSPGQRYTF
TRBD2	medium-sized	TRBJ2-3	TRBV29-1	TGCAGCGTTCTTGCTAGCGGGAGAGATACGCAGTATTTT	CSVLASGRDTQYF
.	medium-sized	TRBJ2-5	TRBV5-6	TGTGCCAGCAGCTTGTCGGCAGGGAAGAAGACCCAGTACTTC	CASSLSAGKKTQYF
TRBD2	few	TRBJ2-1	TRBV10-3	TGTGCCATCAGTGCGCTAGCGGGTATGTACAATGAGCAGTTCTTC	CAISALAGMYNEQFF
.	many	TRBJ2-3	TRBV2	TGTGCCAGCAATCCACGGGGACCCTTGGCAGATACGCAGTATTTT	CASNPRGPLADTQYF
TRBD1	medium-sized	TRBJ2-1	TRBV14	TGTGCCAGCAGCCAAGTCGACAGGGGGCCTAGTGAGCAGTTCTTC	CASSQVDRGPSEQFF
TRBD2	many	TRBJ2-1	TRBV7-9	TGTGCCAGCAGCCCCTCCGGGACTAGCGGTTACAATGAGCAGTTCTTC	CASSPSGTSGYNEQFF
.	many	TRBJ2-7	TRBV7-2	TGTGCCAGCAGCTTAGATGTCGGACAGCAGTACTTC	CASSLDVGQQYF
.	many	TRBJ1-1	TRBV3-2	TGTGCCAGCAGCCGAGAACAGGGGGCTTTTACTGAAGCTTTCTTT	CASSREQGAFTEAFF
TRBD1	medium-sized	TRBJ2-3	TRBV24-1	TGTGCCACCAGTGATTTAGCCAGGGGGCCCACAGATACGCAGTATTTT	CATSDLARGPTDTQYF
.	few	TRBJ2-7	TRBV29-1	TGCAGCGTTGATTTGGGGGACAACGAGCAGTACTTC	CSVDLGDNEQYF
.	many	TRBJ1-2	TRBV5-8	TGTGCCAGCAGCGACTCGATAAGGAATAGCTATGGCTACACCTTC	CASSDSIRNSYGYTF
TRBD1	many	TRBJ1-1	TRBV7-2	TGTGCCAGCAGCCCGCAGGGACAGGCAAGGGGGTTCAGGATGAACACTGAAGCTTTCTTT	CASSPQGQARGFRMNTEAFF
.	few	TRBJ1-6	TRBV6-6	TGTGCCAGCAGTCCCCCCGCAACTTCACCCCTCCACTTT	CASSPPATSPLHF
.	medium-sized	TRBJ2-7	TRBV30	TGTGCCTGGAGTAGGAGCTACGAGCAGTACTTC	CAWSRSYEQYF
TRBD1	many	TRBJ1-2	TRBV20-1	TGCAGTGCTAGAGATAAAGCAGGGGGGCACTATGGCTACACCTTC	CSARDKAGGHYGYTF
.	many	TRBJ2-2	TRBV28	TGTGCCAGCCATGGTGGTCTCGGGGACACCGGGGAGCTGTTTTTT	CASHGGLGDTGELFF
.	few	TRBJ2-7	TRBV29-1	TGCAGCGCGGCGGGCGGTGTAAACGAGCAGTACTTC	CSAAGGVNEQYF
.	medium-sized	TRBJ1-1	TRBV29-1	TGCAGCGTTGACGGGGGGCCGGCGGTGGAAGCTTTCTTT	CSVDGGPAVEAFF
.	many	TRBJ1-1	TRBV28	TGTGCCAGCAGTCCAATCTCGGACTTAATCACTGAAGCTTTCTTT	CASSPISDLITEAFF
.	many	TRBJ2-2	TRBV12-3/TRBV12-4	TGTGCCAGCAGTTTAGTCCGCGGGGTAAACACCGGGGAGCTGTTTTTT	CASSLVRGVNTGELFF
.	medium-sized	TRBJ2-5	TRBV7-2	TGTGCCAGCAGCTGGAGGACTGCAGATCAAGAGACCCAGTACTTC	CASSWRTADQETQYF
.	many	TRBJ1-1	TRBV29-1	TGCAGCGTTTATAGGGGTGGAGTGAACACTGAAGCTTTCTTT	CSVYRGGVNTEAFF
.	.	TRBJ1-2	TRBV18	TGTGCCAGCTCACCACCCGGGACGTATGGCTACACCTTC	CASSPPGTYGYTF
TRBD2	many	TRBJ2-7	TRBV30	TGTGCCTGGAGTGTTGGACTAGCACCAAACTACGAGCAGTACTTC	CAWSVGLAPNYEQYF
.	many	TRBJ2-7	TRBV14	TGTGCCAGCAGCCCATTAGGGGTTCTGACCTACGAGCAGTACTTC	CASSPLGVLTYEQYF
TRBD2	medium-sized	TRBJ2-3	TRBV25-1	TGTGCCAGCACGGGGACTAGCGGTACAGATACGCAGTATTTT	CASTGTSGTDTQYF
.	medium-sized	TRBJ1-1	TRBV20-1	TGCAGTGCTAGGTCCTTTTCGAACACTGAAGCTTTCTTT	CSARSFSNTEAFF
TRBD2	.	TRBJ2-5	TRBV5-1	TGCGCCAGCAGTTTAGGAGGGACTAGCACCCAAGAGACCCAGTACTTC	CASSLGGTSTQETQYF
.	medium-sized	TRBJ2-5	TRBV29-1	TGCAGCGCCCAAGAGGGCTTAGGCGGAGTCCCCCAGTACTTC	CSAQEGLGGVPQYF
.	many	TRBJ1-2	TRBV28	TGTGCCAGCAGTGCCAGGGATGGCTACACCTTC	CASSARDGYTF
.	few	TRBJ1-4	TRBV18	TGTGCCAGCTCACCACCGGGCAGAATTGAAAAACTGTTTTTT	CASSPPGRIEKLFF
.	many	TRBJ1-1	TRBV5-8	TGTGCCAGCAGGGGTCCGGGACCTGAAGCTTTCTTT	CASRGPGPEAFF
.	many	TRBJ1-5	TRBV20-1	TGCAGTGCGATCTGGGTTAGCAATCAGCCCCAGCATTTT	CSAIWVSNQPQHF
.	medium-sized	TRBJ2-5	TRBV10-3	TGTGCCATAAGTGCGTCACATTCTAGTGGGTACCAAGAGACCCAGTACTTC	CAISASHSSGYQETQYF
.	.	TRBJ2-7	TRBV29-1	TGCAGCGTCGAAGGGGACGGGCCACTCTACGAGCAGTACTTC	CSVEGDGPLYEQYF
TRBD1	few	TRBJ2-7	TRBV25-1	TGTGCCAGCAGTGAATGGGCAGGGGGCCATGACGAGCAGTACTTC	CASSEWAGGHDEQYF
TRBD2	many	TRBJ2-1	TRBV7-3	TGTGCCAGCAGCTTAAAATCCCTAGCGGGGGGGCCCAATGAGCAGTTCTTC	CASSLKSLAGGPNEQFF
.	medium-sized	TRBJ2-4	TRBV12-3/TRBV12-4	TGTGCCAGCAGTTTGGATGGTGCCGCGGGGCTCCGCAACATTCAGTACTTC	CASSLDGAAGLRNIQYF
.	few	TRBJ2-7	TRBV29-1	TGCAGCGTTGGTAGGGGAGACTACGAGCAGTACTTC	CSVGRGDYEQYF
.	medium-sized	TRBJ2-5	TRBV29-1	TGCAGCGTTGAAGTTAACCAAGAGACCCAGTACTTC	CSVEVNQETQYF
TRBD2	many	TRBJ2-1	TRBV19	TGTGCCAGTAGCATAGGGGGACTAGCGTTCAATGAGCAGTTCTTC	CASSIGGLAFNEQFF
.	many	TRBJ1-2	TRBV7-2	TGTGCCAGCAGCTTAAGCAGCCCCTATGGCTACACCTTC	CASSLSSPYGYTF
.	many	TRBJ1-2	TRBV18	TGTGCCAGCTCACCCCAGACCCTTAACTATGGCTACACCTTC	CASSPQTLNYGYTF